In its sample, the clone carrying this TCR beta chain was seen once. Its antigen remains unidentified. The primer mix had 60 Vbeta and 13 Jbeta primers. The table came from immunoSEQ multiplex PCR; TCRdb's copy has only in-frame clones and leaves some out. The data show about 83,000 clones, with roughly 79% seen just once and 1.5% to 2% held by the top ten. The data were taken from a study of cytomegalovirus exposure and HLA in healthy donors. Overall study findings and caveats: A later analysis by the authors found several of the most significant clusters apparently linked to common viral pathogens. A later analysis linked 16,951 TCR beta sequences to HLA alleles at 0.05 false discovery rate. Productive rates of about 90% or about 30% were seen for most TCR beta V segments in an earlier analysis.

The germline V and J ends were trimmed by 2 bases and 5 bases, with 14 bases remaining between them. This CDR3 region has 14 residues. The V gene's germline CDR1 is SGHRS and CDR2 YFSETQ. Sequenced input: PBMCs. The V gene is TRBV5-1, the J gene TRBJ2-7; D remains unclear. The TCR sequence derives from a woman aged 25-40 years in good health and CMV-seronegative. This CDR3 reads CASSLAQMGDEQYF. Here the CDR3 DNA reads TGCGCCAGCAGCTTAGCCCAGATGGGCGACGAGCAGTACTTC.